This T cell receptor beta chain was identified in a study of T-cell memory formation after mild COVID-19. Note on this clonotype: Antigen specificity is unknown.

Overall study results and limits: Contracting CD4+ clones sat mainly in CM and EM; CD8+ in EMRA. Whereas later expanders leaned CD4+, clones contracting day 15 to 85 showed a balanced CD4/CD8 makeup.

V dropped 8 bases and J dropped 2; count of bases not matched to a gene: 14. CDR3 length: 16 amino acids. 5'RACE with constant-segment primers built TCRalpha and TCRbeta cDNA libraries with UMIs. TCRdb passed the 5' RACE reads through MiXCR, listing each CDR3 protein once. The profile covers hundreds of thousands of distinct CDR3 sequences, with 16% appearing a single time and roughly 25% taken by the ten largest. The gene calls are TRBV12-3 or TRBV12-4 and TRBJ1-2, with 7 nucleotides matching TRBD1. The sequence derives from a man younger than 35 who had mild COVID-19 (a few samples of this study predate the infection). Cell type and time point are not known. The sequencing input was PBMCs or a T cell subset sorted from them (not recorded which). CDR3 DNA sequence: TGTGCCAGCTCCCCTAAGGAGGGGGCTTGGAACTATGGCTACACCTTC. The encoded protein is CASSPKEGAWNYGYTF.